This T cell receptor beta chain was captured by sequencing in a study of shared clonotypes between healthy human individuals. Study results and limitations: Approximately 5.4% of naive CD4 clonotypes were common to several donors. Specimens sampled were limited to blood, with tissue repertoires likely differing.

This CDR3 has 16 amino acids. Germline V gene lookup returns CDR1 LNHDA and CDR2 SQIVND (reference sequence). After removal of 4 bases from V and 4 bases from J, the junction contained 9 bases not matched to a gene. As regards this clone: Its antigen is unidentified.

Clones were sequenced by immunoSEQ multiplex PCR, and TCRdb holds only the in-frame ones, with some missing. The table lists some 2 million clones, 90% to 95% of them singletons. The material sequenced was naive CD4+ T cells sorted from blood. The subset denotes: CD45RA+ positively selected. The clonotype originates from a man aged 18 to 29 in good health. This chain uses TRBV19 with TRBJ2-2; 7 bases match TRBD2. The CDR3 DNA reads as TGTGCCAGTAGTAGAGGGACGGGACTACTCACCGGGGAGCTGTTTTTT. Encoded protein: CASSRGTGLLTGELFF.